A selection of T cell receptor beta chains follows, all from one sample in a study of human T cells and chemical hapten exposure. TCRdb redid the calling of the RACE reads with MiXCR, one entry per CDR3 protein. Of roughly 380,000 distinct CDR3 sequences in the sample, 4.8% were seen once. The sequencing used whole blood, collected in connection with sensitization to the hapten diphenylcyclopropenone (DPC). Receptors originate from a woman between 50 and 59 years old with alopecia areata. Some clones in this sample may be carry-over from other donors' samples. CDR3s include the opening cysteine and the closing phenylalanine or tryptophan. D genes are given only for firm matches. The listing skips clone size in some rows; elsewhere it reads once, few, many or a size class.

TRBJ2-1 TRBD1 many TRBV5-1 TGCGCCAGCAGCGGATTGACAGGGAAGGGTTCTGATGAGCAGTTCTTC CASSGLTGKGSDEQFF
TRBJ1-2 NA many TRBV12-3/TRBV12-4 TGTGCCAGCAGCAACAGCTATGCCTTCTATGGCTACACCTTC CASSNSYAFYGYTF
TRBJ1-1 NA NA TRBV9 TGTGCCAGCAGCGTAGGACTGGACACTGAAGCTTTCTTT CASSVGLDTEAFF
TRBJ2-1 NA many TRBV21-1 TGTGCCAGCAGCAAGGAAGAGAAGAACTACAATGAGCAGTTCTTC CASSKEEKNYNEQFF
TRBJ1-5 NA many TRBV19 TGTGCCAGTAGTATAATCAGCCACCAGCCCCAGCATTTT CASSIISHQPQHF
TRBJ1-2 NA few TRBV29-1 TGCAGCGTTGGCAGGGATGCTGGCTACACCTTC CSVGRDAGYTF
TRBJ2-3 NA NA TRBV7-2 TGTGCCAGCAGCTTAGACCAGTTCACAGATACGCAGTATTTT CASSLDQFTDTQYF
TRBJ1-1 TRBD1 many TRBV9 TGTGCCAGCAGCTCCCGGACAGGGGGCCGGGGAACTGAAGCTTTCTTT CASSSRTGGRGTEAFF
TRBJ2-3 TRBD2 many TRBV5-1 TGCGCCAGCAGCTCGGGACTAGCCAGCAGCACAGATACGCAGTATTTT CASSSGLASSTDTQYF
TRBJ2-1 NA NA TRBV5-1 TGCGCCAGCCGCCCCGAGGCGGGCCTTACTGAGCAGTTCTTC CASRPEAGLTEQFF
TRBJ2-3 NA few TRBV18 TGTGCCAGCGCCTCTAGCAGCGCCACAGATACGCAGTATTTT CASASSSATDTQYF
TRBJ1-1 NA few TRBV5-1 TGCGCCAGCAGCGTGTCCCCTAACACTGAAGCTTTCTTT CASSVSPNTEAFF
TRBJ2-5 NA NA TRBV28 TGTGCCAGCAGTTTAAAGGCGACGAGCCAAGAGACCCAGTACTTC CASSLKATSQETQYF
TRBJ1-1 NA NA TRBV9 TGTGCCAGCAGCGCTGAACAGGGTGTCTGGACTGAAGCTTTCTTT CASSAEQGVWTEAFF
TRBJ2-7 NA few TRBV12-5 TGTGCTAGTGGTTTGCGACAGGACGAGCAGTACTTC CASGLRQDEQYF
TRBJ1-1 NA many TRBV4-3 TGCGCCAGCAGCCAAGATAGAGGGATGGGCACTGAAGCTTTCTTT CASSQDRGMGTEAFF
TRBJ2-5 NA few TRBV5-1 TGCGCCAGCAGCTTGGAGGCTGGGGGTAAGCAAGAGACCCAGTACTTC CASSLEAGGKQETQYF
TRBJ2-7 NA few TRBV28 TGTGCCAGCAGTTTAGGAGGGATTATCTCCTACGAGCAGTACTTC CASSLGGIISYEQYF
TRBJ2-1 NA many TRBV3-1 TGTGCCAGCAGCCAGACGGTTGGCGAGCAGTTCTTC CASSQTVGEQFF
TRBJ1-4 TRBD1 many TRBV5-1 TGCGCCAGCAGCTCTACAGGGGGCCCTAATGAAAAACTGTTTTTT CASSSTGGPNEKLFF
TRBJ1-2 NA many TRBV27 TGTGCCAGCAGTCCGGACAGACTTAGTAACTATGGCTACACCTTC CASSPDRLSNYGYTF
TRBJ2-7 TRBD2 few TRBV5-4 TGTGCCAGCAGCCTGGGGGGGATCTCCTACGAGCAGTACTTC CASSLGGISYEQYF
TRBJ2-5 TRBD1 NA TRBV28 TGTGCCAGCAGTCACCAGACAGGGACGGCCCAAGAGACCCAGTACTTC CASSHQTGTAQETQYF
TRBJ2-3 TRBD1 many TRBV7-3 TGTGCCAGCAGCGGGGGACAGGCCACAGATACGCAGTATTTT CASSGGQATDTQYF
TRBJ2-5 NA NA TRBV11-2 TGTGCCAGCAGCTTAGAGTCGGGCCGGACCCAGTACTTC CASSLESGRTQYF
TRBJ2-7 NA many TRBV28 TGTGCCAGCAGTTTAGGGGGGGACAGGAGTTACGAGCAGTACTTC CASSLGGDRSYEQYF
TRBJ2-2 NA many TRBV7-9 TGTGCCAGCAGCAGCTCGGTCGGCGGGGAGCTGTTTTTT CASSSSVGGELFF